The rows below give T cell receptor beta chains drawn from one sample of a study of response to subunit inactivated influenza vaccine. TCRdb re-analysed the RT-PCR reads in MiXCR, keeping a single row per CDR3 protein. The table includes around 500,000 distinct CDR3 sequences, roughly 9.8% detected once. The sample here was PBMCs from blood, taken roughly 47 days after vaccination. These receptor sequences come from a man aged 45-65 years who received an inactivated influenza vaccine. Each CDR3 is given with its conserved first and last residue. D genes are given only for firm matches. The listing skips clone size in some rows; elsewhere it reads once, few, many or a size class.

cdr3_aa: CSVDIGGNYEQYF
cdr3_nt: TGCAGCGTTGATATAGGGGGCAACTACGAGCAGTACTTC
d_call: TRBD1
v_call: TRBV29-1
j_call: TRBJ2-7
clone_size: many

cdr3_aa: CASSLEGQDWNEQFF
cdr3_nt: TGTGCCAGCAGCTTGGAAGGTCAGGACTGGAATGAGCAGTTCTTC
d_call: -
v_call: TRBV5-8
j_call: TRBJ2-1
clone_size: -

cdr3_aa: CSALDRAKETQYF
cdr3_nt: TGCAGCGCCCTGGACAGGGCGAAAGAGACCCAGTACTTC
d_call: TRBD1
v_call: TRBV29-1
j_call: TRBJ2-5
clone_size: -

cdr3_aa: CASSRSWAGGETQYF
cdr3_nt: TGTGCCAGCAGCCGATCATGGGCAGGGGGAGAGACCCAGTACTTC
d_call: TRBD1
v_call: TRBV7-7
j_call: TRBJ2-5
clone_size: -

cdr3_aa: CASSQDHHNEQFF
cdr3_nt: TGCGCCAGCAGCCAAGATCATCACAATGAGCAGTTCTTC
d_call: -
v_call: TRBV4-3
j_call: TRBJ2-1
clone_size: -

cdr3_aa: CASSTSGGARDTQYF
cdr3_nt: TGCGCCAGCAGCACTAGCGGGGGAGCGAGAGATACGCAGTATTTT
d_call: TRBD2
v_call: TRBV10-2
j_call: TRBJ2-3
clone_size: few

cdr3_aa: CASSLGLAGYSYEQYF
cdr3_nt: TGCGCCAGCAGCCTGGGGCTAGCGGGCTACTCCTACGAGCAGTACTTC
d_call: TRBD2
v_call: TRBV5-1
j_call: TRBJ2-7
clone_size: few

cdr3_aa: CASSSILSAGALYNEQFF
cdr3_nt: TGCGCCAGCAGCTCTATCTTATCCGCGGGGGCCCTCTACAATGAGCAGTTCTTC
d_call: -
v_call: TRBV5-1
j_call: TRBJ2-1
clone_size: many

cdr3_aa: CASSSYPDRAGANVLTF
cdr3_nt: TGCGCCAGCAGCTCTTATCCTGACAGGGCTGGGGCCAACGTCCTGACTTTC
d_call: TRBD1
v_call: TRBV5-1
j_call: TRBJ2-6
clone_size: few

cdr3_aa: CSARRRGNYGYTF
cdr3_nt: TGCAGTGCTAGAAGGAGGGGAAACTATGGCTACACCTTC
d_call: -
v_call: TRBV20-1
j_call: TRBJ1-2
clone_size: many

cdr3_aa: CASSLWSNTGELFF
cdr3_nt: TGTGCCAGCAGCTTATGGTCGAACACCGGGGAGCTGTTTTTT
d_call: -
v_call: TRBV7-6
j_call: TRBJ2-2
clone_size: many

cdr3_aa: CAVKGYGYTF
cdr3_nt: TGTGCCGTAAAGGGCTATGGCTACACCTTC
d_call: -
v_call: TRBV7-9
j_call: TRBJ1-2
clone_size: few

cdr3_aa: CASSILPGNNEQFF
cdr3_nt: TGCGCCAGCAGTATACTACCCGGCAACAATGAGCAGTTCTTC
d_call: -
v_call: TRBV10-2
j_call: TRBJ2-1
clone_size: -

cdr3_aa: CASSSIRDRVGLAGANVLTF
cdr3_nt: TGTGCCAGCAGCTCGATCCGGGACAGGGTTGGTTTGGCTGGGGCCAACGTCCTGACTTTC
d_call: TRBD1
v_call: TRBV11-1
j_call: TRBJ2-6
clone_size: -

cdr3_aa: CAITRDGNQPQHF
cdr3_nt: TGTGCCATCACTCGGGACGGCAATCAGCCCCAGCATTTT
d_call: -
v_call: TRBV10-3
j_call: TRBJ1-5
clone_size: -

cdr3_aa: CASSYTGPNEKLFF
cdr3_nt: TGTGCCAGCAGCTATACAGGGCCTAATGAAAAACTGTTTTTT
d_call: -
v_call: TRBV7-6
j_call: TRBJ1-4
clone_size: -

cdr3_aa: CAWSPRTGPAFF
cdr3_nt: TGTGCCTGGAGTCCACGGACAGGGCCGGCTTTCTTT
d_call: TRBD1
v_call: TRBV30
j_call: TRBJ1-1
clone_size: -

cdr3_aa: CSADPSGVATEAFF
cdr3_nt: TGCAGTGCTGATCCCTCGGGGGTCGCCACTGAAGCTTTCTTT
d_call: -
v_call: TRBV20-1
j_call: TRBJ1-1
clone_size: -

cdr3_aa: CASTRTGGPDGYTF
cdr3_nt: TGTGCCAGCACCCGGACAGGGGGCCCGGATGGCTACACCTTC
d_call: TRBD1
v_call: TRBV7-2
j_call: TRBJ1-2
clone_size: -

cdr3_aa: CSADRLNTGELFF
cdr3_nt: TGCAGTGCTGACAGGCTTAACACCGGGGAGCTGTTTTTT
d_call: -
v_call: TRBV20-1
j_call: TRBJ2-2
clone_size: few

cdr3_aa: CASSPWDYNSYEQYF
cdr3_nt: TGTGCCAGCAGCCCATGGGACTACAACTCCTACGAGCAGTACTTC
d_call: TRBD2
v_call: TRBV7-6
j_call: TRBJ2-7
clone_size: many

cdr3_aa: CAIRTGGPDTQYF
cdr3_nt: TGTGCCATCAGGACGGGGGGGCCAGATACGCAGTATTTT
d_call: TRBD2
v_call: TRBV10-3
j_call: TRBJ2-3
clone_size: few

cdr3_aa: CASRDGWVRTEAFF
cdr3_nt: TGTGCCAGCAGGGATGGATGGGTTCGCACTGAAGCTTTCTTT
d_call: -
v_call: TRBV12-3/TRBV12-4
j_call: TRBJ1-1
clone_size: few

cdr3_aa: CSVPGTGGFRGYTF
cdr3_nt: TGCAGCGTTCCCGGGACAGGGGGCTTCCGGGGCTACACCTTC
d_call: TRBD1
v_call: TRBV29-1
j_call: TRBJ1-2
clone_size: few

cdr3_aa: CSARDRRGVLETQYF
cdr3_nt: TGCAGTGCTAGAGATCGGCGCGGGGTGTTGGAGACCCAGTACTTC
d_call: -
v_call: TRBV20-1
j_call: TRBJ2-5
clone_size: -

cdr3_aa: CASSTEPNYGYTF
cdr3_nt: TGCGCCAGCAGTACAGAGCCAAACTATGGCTACACCTTC
d_call: -
v_call: TRBV5-1
j_call: TRBJ1-2
clone_size: -

cdr3_aa: CASSAKGGRGSYEQYF
cdr3_nt: TGTGCCAGCAGCGCTAAGGGCGGCAGAGGCTCCTACGAGCAGTACTTC
d_call: -
v_call: TRBV6-2/TRBV6-3
j_call: TRBJ2-7
clone_size: few

cdr3_aa: CSARDRRQINTIYF
cdr3_nt: TGCAGTGCTCGGGACAGGCGGCAAATAAACACCATATATTTT
d_call: TRBD1
v_call: TRBV20-1
j_call: TRBJ1-3
clone_size: few

cdr3_aa: CSATQTSGTLDYEQYF
cdr3_nt: TGCAGTGCTACTCAGACTAGCGGGACCTTAGACTACGAGCAGTACTTC
d_call: TRBD2
v_call: TRBV20-1
j_call: TRBJ2-7
clone_size: -